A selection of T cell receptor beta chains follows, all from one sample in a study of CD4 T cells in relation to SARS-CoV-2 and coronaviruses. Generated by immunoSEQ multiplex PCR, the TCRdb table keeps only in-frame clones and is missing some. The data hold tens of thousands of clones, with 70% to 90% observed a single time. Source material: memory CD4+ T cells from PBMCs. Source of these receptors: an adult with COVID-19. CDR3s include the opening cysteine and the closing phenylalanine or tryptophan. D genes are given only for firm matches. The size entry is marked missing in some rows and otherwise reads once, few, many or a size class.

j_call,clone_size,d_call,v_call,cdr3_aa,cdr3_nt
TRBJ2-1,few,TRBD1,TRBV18,CASSRQGYNEQFF,TGTGCCAGCTCTCGACAGGGATACAATGAGCAGTTCTTC
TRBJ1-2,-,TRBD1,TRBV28,CASRGTGVIGYTF,TGTGCCAGCAGAGGGACAGGGGTTATAGGCTACACCTTC
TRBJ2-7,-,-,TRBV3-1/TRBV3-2,CASGAGIYEQYF,TGTGCCAGCGGGGCCGGAATCTACGAGCAGTACTTC
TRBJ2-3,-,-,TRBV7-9,CASSQIALEGTDTQYF,TGTGCCAGCAGCCAAATAGCCCTGGAAGGCACAGATACGCAGTATTTT
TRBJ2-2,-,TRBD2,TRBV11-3,CASSLAGTSGTGELFF,TGTGCCAGCAGCTTAGCGGGGACTAGCGGCACCGGGGAGCTGTTTTTT
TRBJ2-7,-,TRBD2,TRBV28,CASSSGTSGRFHEQYF,TGTGCCAGCAGTTCAGGGACTAGCGGGAGGTTTCACGAGCAGTACTTC
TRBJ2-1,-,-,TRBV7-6,CASSLGGLTYNEQFF,TGTGCCAGCAGCTTAGGGGGATTAACATACAATGAGCAGTTCTTC
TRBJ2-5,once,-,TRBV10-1,CASSVEGTHQETQYF,TGCGCCAGCAGTGTTGAAGGGACTCACCAAGAGACCCAGTACTTC
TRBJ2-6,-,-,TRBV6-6,CASSYSIGANVLTF,TGTGCCAGCAGTTACTCGATTGGGGCCAACGTCCTGACTTTC
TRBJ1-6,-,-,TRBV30,CAWSVRGTYNSPLHF,TGTGCCTGGAGTGTACGGGGCACCTATAATTCACCCCTCCACTTT
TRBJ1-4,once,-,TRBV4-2,CASSQEQSNEKLFF,TGTGCCAGCAGCCAGGAACAGTCCAATGAAAAACTGTTTTTT
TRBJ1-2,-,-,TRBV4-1,CASSQESRRVGYTF,TGCGCCAGCAGCCAAGAGAGTCGCAGGGTCGGCTACACCTTC
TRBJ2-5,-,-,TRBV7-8,CASIPLVGVETQYF,TGTGCCAGTATCCCCTTGGTGGGAGTGGAGACCCAGTACTTC
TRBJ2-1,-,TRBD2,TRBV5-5,CASRPWASGSGEQFF,TGTGCCAGCAGACCTTGGGCTAGCGGGAGTGGGGAGCAGTTCTTC
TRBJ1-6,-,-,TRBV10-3,CAIRDSRTSSYNSPLHF,TGTGCCATCAGGGACAGCCGAACGAGCTCCTATAATTCACCCCTCCACTTT
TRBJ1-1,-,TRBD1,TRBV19,CASSIQPGQGLSEAFF,TGTGCCAGTAGTATTCAACCGGGACAGGGGCTTAGTGAAGCTTTCTTT
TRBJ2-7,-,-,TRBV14,CASSQEGRVSEQYF,TGTGCCAGCAGCCAAGAAGGTCGGGTATCCGAGCAGTACTTC
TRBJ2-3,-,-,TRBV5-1,CASREGRGTDTQYF,TGCGCCAGCAGGGAGGGACGTGGCACAGATACGCAGTATTTT
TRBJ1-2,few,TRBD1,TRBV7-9,CASSSDRGQSYYGYTF,TGTGCCAGCAGCTCGGACAGGGGGCAATCTTACTATGGCTACACCTTC
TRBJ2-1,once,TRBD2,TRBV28,CASRTSVAGGSYNEQFF,TGTGCCAGCAGGACCTCTGTGGCGGGAGGTTCCTACAATGAGCAGTTCTTC
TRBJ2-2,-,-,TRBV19,CASSKTRLMGAGELFF,TGTGCCAGTAGTAAGACCCGGTTGATGGGCGCCGGGGAGCTGTTTTTT
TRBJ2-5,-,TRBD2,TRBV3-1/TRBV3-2,CASSQGTSGKQETQYF,TGTGCCAGCAGCCAAGGGACTAGCGGTAAACAAGAGACCCAGTACTTC
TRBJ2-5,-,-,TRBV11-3,CASSFRGGGQETQYF,TGTGCCAGCAGCTTTCGAGGAGGGGGCCAAGAGACCCAGTACTTC
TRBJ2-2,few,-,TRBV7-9,CASSFSRANTGELFF,TGTGCCAGCAGCTTCTCCCGTGCGAACACCGGGGAGCTGTTTTTT